This passage covers 30 T cell receptor beta chains from one sample sequenced in a study of blood T cell repertoires in COVID-19. This table comes from immunoSEQ multiplex PCR, and its TCRdb copy is limited to in-frame clones, with some not included. Of more than 110,000 clones in the sample, around 82% are singletons; the top ten hold just over 6%. The specimen sequenced was PBMCs or T cells enriched from blood (not recorded which). These receptors were collected from a woman in her fifties or sixties who had recovered from COVID-19.

The table lists this clone with a few counts. This chain links TRBV28 with TRBJ1-5; D perhaps matches TRBD1 (6 bases). The germline V and J ends were trimmed by 5 bases and 6 bases, with 17 bases remaining between them. Looked up from germline, CDR1 is MDHEN and CDR2 is SYDVKM. CDR3 length: 15 amino acids. CDR3 bases: TGTGCCAGCAGTCTACTACAGGGAGAAGGTCAGCCCCAGCATTTT. This codes for CASSLLQGEGQPQHF.

This clone has a single count. This chain connects TRBV6-1 to TRBJ2-2; TRBD2 matches at 10 bases. The V gene's germline CDR1 is MNHNS and CDR2 SASEGT. This CDR3 contains 17 residues. With V trimmed by 2 bases and J by 3 bases, 6 bases remained unmatched. CDR3 residues: CASSELAGAKYTGELFF. The CDR3 nucleotides are TGTGCCAGCAGTGAACTAGCGGGGGCCAAGTACACCGGGGAGCTGTTTTTT.

The chain recombines TRBV4-2 with TRBJ2-1, with D possibly matching TRBD2 (7 bases). The CDR3 runs 17 residues. Germline-derived CDR1 and CDR2 are LGHNA and YNFKEQ. The V and J ends lost 0 bases and 2 bases respectively, with 14 bases between them. CDR3 residues: CASSQDRGGIPYNEQFF. In DNA form, the CDR3 reads TGTGCCAGCAGCCAAGATAGGGGGGGAATCCCCTACAATGAGCAGTTCTTC.

The chain combines TRBV19 with TRBJ1-2, with no clear D. Germline lookup yields CDR1 LNHDA and CDR2 SQIVND (reference sequence). V dropped 5 bases and J dropped 4 bases, with 14 bases sitting between them. The length of the CDR3 is 14 residues. The CDR3: CASSPTQKLYGYTF. The CDR3 region has the DNA TGTGCCAGTAGTCCCACACAGAAACTCTATGGCTACACCTTC.

The genes are TRBV19 and TRBJ2-3, with TRBD1 matching 7 bases. The ends lost 1 base at V and 0 bases at J; junction bases unmatched: 7. The CDR3 consists of 17 residues. CDR1 LNHDA and CDR2 SQIVND come from the germline V gene (reference sequence). CDR3 residues: CASSIATGWASTDTQYF. The CDR3 DNA is TGTGCCAGTAGTATAGCGACAGGGTGGGCTAGCACAGATACGCAGTATTTT.

The chain combines TRBV12-3 or TRBV12-4 with TRBJ2-7, with 7 nucleotides matching TRBD2. The CDR3 length is 13 residues. V was pared by 4 bases and J by 8 bases, with 8 bases of the junction left unmatched. In nucleotides, the CDR3 is TGTGCCAGCAGTTCGGGTTGGGAGGGGAAGCAGTACTTC. It specifies CASSSGWEGKQYF.

The chain links TRBV27 to TRBJ1-5, with a tentative D call TRBD1 (6 bases). Deletions cut 5 bases from V and 2 bases from J, with 16 bases between. The CDR3 extends over 16 amino acids. Germline lookup yields CDR1 MNHEY and CDR2 SMNVEV (reference sequence). The CDR3 sequence is CASSPTGPLGNQPQHF. DNA for the CDR3: TGTGCCAGCAGTCCTACAGGGCCGTTAGGCAATCAGCCCCAGCATTTT.

The rearrangement uses TRBV2 and TRBJ2-5; 12 nucleotides align to TRBD2. This CDR3 is 16 amino acids long. Germline loops: CDR1 SNHLY, CDR2 FYNNEI. V lost 5 bases to trimming and J lost 1 base; unmatched junction nucleotides: 5. This CDR3 reads CASSRTSGGLQETQYF. The CDR3 nucleotides are TGTGCCAGCAGTCGAACTAGCGGGGGGCTCCAAGAGACCCAGTACTTC.

This sequence joins TRBV4-2 and TRBJ1-1, with D possibly TRBD1 on 5 matching bases. CDR1 and CDR2 from the germline V gene are LGHNA and YNFKEQ. V shed 0 bases and J shed 1 base, with 9 bases lying between them. The CDR3 covers 15 residues. The CDR3 is CASSQDQGRNTEAFF. For the CDR3, the DNA is TGTGCCAGCAGCCAAGATCAGGGTCGGAACACTGAAGCTTTCTTT.

The chain uses TRBV4-2 and TRBJ1-1; 7 bases match TRBD1. This CDR3 comprises 15 residues. J gave up 1 base and V 4 bases, and 6 bases lay outside the gene matches. CDR1 LGHNA and CDR2 YNFKEQ come from the germline V gene. The CDR3: CASSRAGTENTEAFF. The CDR3 DNA sequence: TGTGCCAGCAGCCGAGCCGGGACAGAGAACACTGAAGCTTTCTTT.

This chain joins TRBV7-3 and TRBJ1-1; D gene unclear. Germline-derived CDR1 and CDR2 are SGHTA and FQGTGA. The V end lost 0 bases, the J end lost 1 base, and 6 bases lay between the germline ends. The CDR3 sequence is 14 residues long. CDR3 region: CASSLTVSNTEAFF. CDR3 sequence (DNA): TGTGCCAGCAGCTTAACTGTATCGAACACTGAAGCTTTCTTT.

The chain has TRBV5-4 and TRBJ1-1; 7 bases map to TRBD1. Germline-derived CDR1 and CDR2 are SGHNT and YYREEE (reference sequence). This CDR3 is 14 amino acids long. The J segment lost 1 base and the V segment lost 4 bases, leaving 4 bases of the junction unmatched. The CDR3 protein is CASSLQGSNTEAFF. The CDR3 coding sequence is TGTGCCAGCAGCCTACAGGGGTCGAACACTGAAGCTTTCTTT.

The chain has TRBV29-1 and TRBJ2-7; D remains ambiguous. Germline loops: CDR1 SQVTM, CDR2 ANQGSEA. V was shortened by 7 bases and J by 0 bases, with 7 bases between the two germline ends. This CDR3 has 11 residues. The CDR3 reads CSARSSYEQYF. CDR3 bases: TGCAGCGCTCGTAGCTCCTACGAGCAGTACTTC.

CDR3 in DNA: TGCGCCAGCAGCATACAGGGGGGCTATGAGCAGTTCTTC. This translates into CASSIQGGYEQFF. The chain carries TRBV5-1 and TRBJ2-1; 8 bases agree with TRBD1. The trim removed 4 bases at V and 8 bases at J, leaving 5 bases unmatched. In germline, CDR1 is SGHRS, CDR2 YFSETQ. CDR3 size: 13 residues. The whole variable domain, filled in from reference TRBV5-1 and TRBJ2-1, reads KAGVTQTPRYLIKTRGQQVTLSCSPISGHRSVSWYQQTPGQGLQFLFEYFSETQRNKGNFPGRFSGRQFSNSRSEMNVSTLELGDSALYLCASSIQGGYEQFFGPGTRLTVL.

This clone was seen a handful of times. J is TRBJ1-1 and V is TRBV4-2; 8 nucleotides align to TRBD1. The CDR3 sequence is 15 residues long. Per germline, CDR1 LGHNA and CDR2 YNFKEQ. Trimming at V came to 0 bases and at J to 4 bases, leaving 4 bases not matched to a gene. Written as DNA, the CDR3 is TGTGCCAGCAGCCAAGAAAGCCAGGGGGCCACTGAAGCTTTCTTT. Translation: CASSQESQGATEAFF.

The rearrangement uses TRBV2 and TRBJ1-3; 7 bases fit TRBD1. This CDR3 is 14 amino acids long. Trimming removed 6 bases from V and 1 base from J; junction bases left unmatched: 3. Per the germline V gene, CDR1 is SNHLY and CDR2 is FYNNEI. The CDR3 spells CASSGQASGNTIYF. CDR3 in DNA: TGTGCCAGCAGCGGACAGGCGTCTGGAAACACCATATATTTT. The full variable domain, rest sourced from reference TRBV2 and TRBJ1-3, is EPEVTQTPSHQVTQMGQEVILRCVPISNHLYFYWYRQILGQKVEFLVSFYNNEISEKSEIFDDQFSVERPDGSNFTLKIRSTKLEDSAMYFCASSGQASGNTIYFGEGSWLTVV.

The V gene is TRBV6-5, the J gene TRBJ1-1; the D gene is possibly TRBD1 (6 bases). The CDR3 sequence is 14 residues long. Trimming took 6 bases from V and 5 from J, leaving 16 bases between them. Germline CDR1 and CDR2: MNHEY and SVGAGI. CDR3 nucleotides: TGTGCCAGCAGCCTACAGGGTAAAAATACTGAAGCTTTCTTT. This codes for CASSLQGKNTEAFF.

This sequence joins TRBV6-5 and TRBJ1-2; D is uncertain. CDR3 size: 16 residues. Trimming took 4 bases from V and 5 from J, leaving 20 bases between them. The V gene's germline CDR1 is MNHEY and CDR2 SVGAGI. DNA of the CDR3: TGTGCCAGCAGTTCCAGGCCACCCAAAGTAGGTTATGGCTACACCTTC. This gives the protein CASSSRPPKVGYGYTF.

The J gene is TRBJ1-1, the V gene TRBV3-1 (or the pseudogene TRBV3-2); D remains unclear. CDR3 length equals 14 residues. Trimming took off 4 bases at V and 1 base at J, with 10 bases between the two ends. Germline lookup yields CDR1 LGHDT and CDR2 YNNKEL (reference sequence). Here the CDR3 DNA reads TGTGCCAGCAGCCTCTATACGGGGAACACTGAAGCTTTCTTT. Its protein is CASSLYTGNTEAFF.

This clone was recorded a few times. The J gene is TRBJ1-4, the V gene TRBV5-1, with D hard to call. The germline V and J ends were trimmed by 3 bases and 0 bases, with 6 bases remaining between them. CDR1 is SGHRS, CDR2 YFSETQ, per germline. This CDR3 has 14 amino acids. The CDR3 is CASSSLATNEKLFF. The CDR3 nucleotides are TGCGCCAGCAGCTCACTTGCAACTAATGAAAAACTGTTTTTT.

The J gene is TRBJ2-1, the V gene TRBV14; the D is unclear. The germline V gene has CDR1 SGHDN and CDR2 FVKESK. V lost 4 bases, J lost 8 bases, and 12 bases lay in between. The CDR3 is made up of 13 amino acids. The CDR3 sequence is CASSLSIAHEQFF. The DNA of the CDR3 is TGTGCCAGCAGCCTGAGCATAGCCCATGAGCAGTTCTTC. Based on the CDR3 plus reference TRBV14 and TRBJ2-1, the full variable domain is EAGVTQFPSHSVIEKGQTVTLRCDPISGHDNLYWYRRVMGKEIKFLLHFVKESKQDESGMPNNRFLAERTGGTYSTLKVQPAELEDSGVYFCASSLSIAHEQFFGPGTRLTVL.

This clone was seen only once. The V gene is TRBV18, the J gene TRBJ1-5; D not certain. There are 16 residues in the CDR3. CDR1 and CDR2 from the germline V gene are KGHSH and LQKENI. Between the trimmed V and J ends, which lost 3 bases and 2 bases, there was a span of 14 bases. CDR3 nucleotide sequence: TGTGCCAGCTCACCCCCGACGGGAGTTGGCAATCAGCCCCAGCATTTT. Encoded protein: CASSPPTGVGNQPQHF.

The rearrangement joins TRBV5-4 to TRBJ2-3; possible D gene TRBD2, 6 bases. Trimming took 1 base from V and 3 from J, leaving 9 bases between them. Germline lookup yields CDR1 SGHNT and CDR2 YYREEE (reference sequence). The CDR3 loop spans 14 amino acids. CDR3 in amino acids: CASSLTLATDTQYF. DNA of the CDR3: TGTGCCAGCAGCTTGACCCTAGCGACAGATACGCAGTATTTT.

This clone has ten or more counts. The J gene is TRBJ1-5, the V gene TRBV6-1; a weak D match, TRBD1 (6 bases). The CDR3 consists of 15 residues. CDR1 and CDR2 (germline): MNHNS, SASEGT. V lost 3 bases to trimming and J lost 2 bases, with 11 bases between them. Here the CDR3 reads CASSETGMRNQPQHF. For the CDR3, the DNA is TGTGCCAGCAGTGAGACAGGTATGCGCAATCAGCCCCAGCATTTT.

V usage is TRBV5-6 and J usage is TRBJ1-5; D remains unclear. Germline values: CDR1 SGHDT, CDR2 YYEEEE. The CDR3 runs to 16 residues. Between the trimmed V and J ends, which lost 0 bases and 3 bases, there was a span of 13 bases. CDR3 loop: CASSLGTGQLNQPQHF. The DNA of the CDR3 is TGTGCCAGCAGCTTGGGCACTGGGCAGCTCAATCAGCCCCAGCATTTT.

CDR3 residues: CASSLPSSGGAYEQYF. CDR3 DNA: TGCGCCAGCAGCTTGCCCTCTAGCGGGGGGGCCTACGAGCAGTACTTC. The chain uses TRBV5-1 and TRBJ2-7; 12 nucleotides agree with TRBD2. V was clipped by 1 base and J by 2 bases; unmatched bases: 4. The CDR3 covers 16 residues. Per germline, CDR1 SGHRS and CDR2 YFSETQ.

The V and J genes are TRBV6-6 and TRBJ1-5; the match to TRBD1 covers 10 bases. The V and J ends lost 6 bases and 0 bases, in that order; junction bases with no gene match: 17. The CDR3 is made up of 20 amino acids. CDR1 is MNHNY and CDR2 is SVGAGI in the germline V gene (reference sequence). The CDR3 DNA sequence: TGTGCCAGCAGCGGTATTAGACAGGGGGCGGGGTTGGGTAGCAATCAGCCCCAGCATTTT. This translates into CASSGIRQGAGLGSNQPQHF.

V and J are TRBV9 and TRBJ1-1; tentatively, D is TRBD1 (5 bases). Germline-derived CDR1 and CDR2 are SGDLS and YYNGEE. V shed 7 bases and J shed 8 bases, with 18 bases lying between them. There are 13 residues in the CDR3. CDR3 protein: CASPGRYGGEAFF. The DNA of the CDR3 is TGTGCCAGCCCGGGTAGATACGGGGGGGAAGCTTTCTTT.

For the CDR3, the DNA is TGCGCCAGCAGATCAGGTACCTTGAACACTGAAGCTTTCTTT. Translated: CASRSGTLNTEAFF. The V call is TRBV23-1, the J call TRBJ1-1; D unclear. TRBV23-1 is noted as an ORF with a role that remains uncertain. This CDR3 contains 14 residues. Trimming stripped 6 bases from V and 0 bases from J, with 11 bases between.

The chain has TRBV28 and TRBJ2-2; 8 nucleotides match TRBD1. V lost 7 bases to trimming and J lost 4 bases; unmatched junction nucleotides: 17. The CDR3 consists of 18 residues. CDR1 and CDR2 (germline): MDHEN, SYDVKM. The CDR3 nucleotides are TGTGCCAGCAACGGTTTGGAGCAGAGACAGGGGACCACCGGGGAGCTGTTTTTT. Translating it yields CASNGLEQRQGTTGELFF.